This TCR beta chain was profiled in a study of cytomegalovirus exposure and HLA in healthy donors. Regarding this clone: Its antigen is undetermined.

13 Jbeta primers and 60 Vbeta primers were used for the PCR. Per the study methods: Later analysis identified tens of millions of unique TCR beta chains, roughly 11 million shared. Using immunoSEQ multiplex PCR, the repertoire was profiled, and TCRdb retains in-frame clones only, with some absent. Clone size and the V and J calls come from that table; the DNA yielded D and trimming. In the table there are over 100,000 clones, 74% of which are singletons. From germline, CDR1 is SQVTM and CDR2 ANQGSEA. This CDR3 contains 15 residues. V trimming: 6 bases; J trimming: 4 bases; junction bases outside the gene matches: 4. Study outcomes and limitations: Many donors carried some public TCRs, although rarity characterized most TCR sequences. Researchers counted roughly 150 TCR beta chains as cytomegalovirus-associated.

The receptor was isolated from a man aged 35 to 55 in good health and CMV-seropositive. What was sequenced was PBMCs. The chain links TRBV29-1 to TRBJ2-6; 12 nucleotides agree with TRBD1. CDR3 DNA sequence: TGCAGCGTGGGGACAGGGGGCGCCGGGGCCAACGTCCTGACTTTC. It is translated as CSVGTGGAGANVLTF.